This TCR beta chain stems from a study of blood T cell repertoires in COVID-19. Study as a whole: Donors in the United States, Italy and Spain gave samples during acute or convalescent COVID-19.

Method: immunoSEQ multiplex PCR; TCRdb's copy keeps in-frame clones and lacks some. The sample has about 260,000 clones, approximately 90% seen once. The source of this sequence is a middle-aged woman with acute COVID-19. The sequenced sample consisted of PBMCs or T cells enriched from blood (not recorded which).

CDR3 in DNA: TGTGCCAGCAGCCGGGAGTACGAGACCCAGTACTTC. Encoded protein: CASSREYETQYF. V is TRBV28 and J is TRBJ2-5; D is possibly TRBD2 (6 bases). The CDR3 is 12 amino acids. Between the trimmed V and J ends, which lost 6 bases and 5 bases, there was a span of 10 bases. CDR1 is MDHEN, CDR2 SYDVKM, per germline.